This T cell receptor (beta chain) was sequenced in a study of blood T cell repertoires in COVID-19. Overall study context: T cells, B-cell-depleted T cells, or PBMCs supplied cDNA or gDNA.

The CDR3 contains 18 residues. The V and J ends lost 0 bases and 5 bases, in that order; junction bases with no gene match: 12. CDR1 is SGHRS, CDR2 YFSETQ, per germline. In the original workflow: Counts of nucleated cells, estimated from reference gene primer amplification, were obtained. Profiled with immunoSEQ multiplex PCR; TCRdb holds only in-frame clones, not every one. The DNA gave D and trimming, while V, J and clone size come from that table. The sample has around 120,000 clones, approximately 90% seen once. This sequence joins TRBV5-1 and TRBJ2-3, with 10 bases identical to TRBD2. Sequencing was carried out using peripheral blood. The sequence came from a human donor in a cohort sampled during active COVID-19. The CDR3, as DNA: TGCGCCAGCAGCTTGGCCTTAACTAGCGGGGTTAGGGGAGATACGCAGTATTTT. Translated: CASSLALTSGVRGDTQYF. Supplemented by reference TRBV5-1 and TRBJ2-3, the full variable domain reads KAGVTQTPRYLIKTRGQQVTLSCSPISGHRSVSWYQQTPGQGLQFLFEYFSETQRNKGNFPGRFSGRQFSNSRSEMNVSTLELGDSALYLCASSLALTSGVRGDTQYFGPGTRLTVL.